This T cell receptor (beta chain) is drawn from a study of T cell responses to AZD1222 COVID-19 vaccine. Study-wide points: Vaccine-associated CD4 TCRs spanned spike, dominant at 160-218 and 743-854. Clonal diversity may have been underestimated in mostly white British donors. Compared with day 0, the breadth and depth of the Spike-specific TCR repertoire rose significantly after two doses of AZD1222.

Sequenced by immunoSEQ multiplex PCR; TCRdb stores in-frame clones only, minus some. The sample lists 150,000 to 200,000 clones; 90% to 95% were seen once. Note on this clone: Its antigen is unknown.

The V gene end was trimmed by 0 bases and the J gene end by 3 bases; junction bases not matched to a gene: 4. This CDR3 is built from 16 residues. Germline CDR1 LNHNV, CDR2 YYDKDF (reference sequence). The chain uses TRBV15 and TRBJ1-2, with TRBD1 matching over 10 bases. This clonotype was obtained from an adult in good health. The starting material was peripheral blood, obtained on day 0 of AZD1222 vaccination. The CDR3 DNA reads TGTGCCACCAGCAGAGAGGCAGGGACAGGGGACTATGGCTACACCTTC. Amino acid sequence: CATSREAGTGDYGYTF.